This T cell receptor beta chain was obtained from a study of blood T cells in healthy people across ages. The second PCR ran about 7 to 12 cycles with a sample-barcoded 5' primer and J-beta primers. TCRdb re-derived calls from the 5' RACE reads in MiXCR, one entry per CDR3 protein. The repertoire holds about 540,000 distinct CDR3 sequences, 24% seen once, with under 9% in the top ten. This clonotype was seen a few times. The germline gives CDR1 SQVTM, CDR2 ANQGSEA. V lost 8 bases, J lost 2 bases, and 25 bases lay in between. CDR3 length equals 16 residues. This same sample was also part of a study on T cells of mothers and their children. According to that study: The extracted RNA was employed in its entirety for cDNA synthesis, at roughly 1.5 ug per 15 ul. Every mother supplied over 9 million TCR beta CDR3 reads and every child 2.5 million to 3.5 million. The effect of thymic selection on TCR recombination output is similar between related and unrelated pairs.

The chain has TRBV29-1 and TRBJ2-7, with D perhaps matching TRBD1 or TRBD2 (5 bases each). Sequencing input: blood. This sequence was found in a boy younger than 18 in good health. CDR3 region: CSSVVRAGSGAYEQYF. The CDR3 region has the DNA TGCAGCAGTGTGGTGAGGGCAGGGTCTGGGGCCTACGAGCAGTACTTC.